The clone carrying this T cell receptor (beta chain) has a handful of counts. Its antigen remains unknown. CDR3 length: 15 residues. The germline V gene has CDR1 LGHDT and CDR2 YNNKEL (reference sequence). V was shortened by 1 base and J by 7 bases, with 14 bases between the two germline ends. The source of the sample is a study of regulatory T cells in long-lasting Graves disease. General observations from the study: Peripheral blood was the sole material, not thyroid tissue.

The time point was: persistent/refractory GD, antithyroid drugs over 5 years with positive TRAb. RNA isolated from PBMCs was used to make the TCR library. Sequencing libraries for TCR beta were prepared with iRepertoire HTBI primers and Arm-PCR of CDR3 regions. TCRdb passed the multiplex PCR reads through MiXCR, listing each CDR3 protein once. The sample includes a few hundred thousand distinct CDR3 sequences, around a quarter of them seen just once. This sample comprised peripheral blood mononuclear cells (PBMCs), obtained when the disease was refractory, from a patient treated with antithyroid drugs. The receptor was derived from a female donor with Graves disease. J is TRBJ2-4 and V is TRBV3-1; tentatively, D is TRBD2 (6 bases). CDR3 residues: CASSQVGGSKNIQYF. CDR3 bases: TGTGCCAGCAGCCAAGTAGGAGGGAGTAAGAACATTCAGTACTTC.